Listed below are T cell receptor beta chains from one sample, sequenced in a study of shared clonotypes between healthy human individuals. Some clones are missing from TCRdb's copy, which holds only in-frame ones; the method was immunoSEQ multiplex PCR. This table has under 2.5 million clones, about 90% appearing once. The sequenced sample consisted of naive CD4+ T cells from PBMCs. The receptors were sampled from a man aged 18 to 29 in good health. Some clones in this sample may be carry-over from other donors' samples. Both conserved end residues are part of each CDR3.

v_gene	j_gene	CDR3aa
TRBV19	TRBJ1-1	CASTPARQGTEAFF
TRBV5-1	TRBJ2-7	CASSLGSDREYEQYF
TRBV29-1	TRBJ2-6	CSARRGSREVSGANVLTF
TRBV27	-	CASSLSGHSYEQYF
TRBV28	TRBJ2-1	CASETQEGEQFF
TRBV7-9	TRBJ2-3	CASSSSGTGGLDTQYF
TRBV5-6	TRBJ1-1	CASSLRVGSTEAFF
TRBV2	TRBJ1-1	CASSEGSRAFF
TRBV5-8	TRBJ2-1	CASSLRTSGRAYNEQFF
TRBV7-3	TRBJ1-1	CASSLGGTGAQAFF
TRBV10-1	TRBJ2-2	CASSSNRIAGELFF
TRBV5-6	TRBJ1-1	CASSIQGAQEAFF
TRBV4-1	TRBJ2-1	CASSQTDGYNEQFF
TRBV28	TRBJ2-2	CASSLAGELFF
TRBV7-2	TRBJ2-3	CASSSRLSSTDTQYF
TRBV29-1	TRBJ2-3	CSVRADTQYF
TRBV28	TRBJ1-1	CASSLSAPTEAFF